Shown below are 4 T cell receptor beta chains from a single sample sequenced in a study of blood T cell repertoires in COVID-19. Sequencing was performed with immunoSEQ multiplex PCR; in TCRdb, only in-frame clones are kept and a portion is missing. This sample has roughly 350,000 clones, with roughly 88% found just once. The material sequenced was peripheral blood. These TCRs come from a woman aged 50 to 60 with active or convalescent COVID-19.

This sequence joins TRBV30 and TRBJ2-5; TRBD1 aligns across 8 bases. The V segment lost 1 base and the J segment 5 bases; nucleotides outside the gene matches: 6. Germline loops: CDR1 GTSNPN, CDR2 SVGIG (reference sequence). The CDR3 has 14 amino acids. For the CDR3, the DNA is TGTGCCTGGAGTGCAGGGGGCGGAAGGGAGACCCAGTACTTC. Amino acids: CAWSAGGGRETQYF.

The rearrangement joins TRBV12-3 or TRBV12-4 to TRBJ2-1, with D possibly matching TRBD1 (6 bases). The CDR3 consists of 12 residues. With 3 bases removed from V and 13 bases from J, the gap between germline ends came to 13 bases. The CDR3 nucleotides read TGTGCCAGCAGTTTTCCACAGGGAAGACAGTTCTTC. Amino acids: CASSFPQGRQFF.

The rearrangement uses TRBV28 and TRBJ2-7, with 7 nucleotides matching TRBD1. The J segment lost 3 bases and the V segment lost 5 bases, leaving 13 bases of the junction unmatched. There are 16 residues in the CDR3. Germline CDR1 and CDR2: MDHEN and SYDVKM. The CDR3 protein is CASSTLPWDSIYEQYF. CDR3 DNA: TGTGCCAGCAGTACCCTACCCTGGGACAGTATCTACGAGCAGTACTTC.

Notes on this clone: This same CDR3 is encoded by further DNA sequences in the sample. The chain combines TRBV5-1 with TRBJ2-3, with 7 bases fitting TRBD2. The V segment lost 0 bases and the J segment 1 base; nucleotides outside the gene matches: 5. The CDR3 spans 16 residues. Germline V lookup: CDR1 SGHRS, CDR2 YFSETQ. CDR3 region: CASSLGSSGGTDTQYF. CDR3 sequence (DNA): TGCGCCAGCAGCTTGGGATCCAGCGGGGGCACAGATACGCAGTATTTT.